These 32 T cell receptor beta chains share one sample of origin, sequenced in a study of beta chain features in type 1 diabetes listed by TCRdb under 2018. The method behind the library was the immunoSEQ multiplex PCR assay. The High Capacity cDNA Reverse Transcription Kit was used to reverse transcribe all of the isolated RNA, meaning that expressed TCRB transcripts were what got sequenced. TCRdb provides this immuneACCESS table in a form limited to in-frame rearrangements. Some clones are lacking; in checked studies, under half of them reflect an unresolved V gene, and why the rest are absent is not known. The sample data list 680,000 or so clones, and 15% of these were observed just once. The top ten constitute about 0.097% of the sample. What was sequenced was naive CD4+ T cells from blood. The cell subset or site label corresponds to: true naive CD4+ T cells. The receptors derive from a man aged 18 to 30 in good health.

The chain uses TRBV6-5 and TRBJ1-2; D remains ambiguous. Germline CDR1 MNHEY, CDR2 SVGAGI. The CDR3 length is 13 residues. V lost 5 bases and J 4 bases, leaving 11 bases between the germline ends. CDR3 protein: CASSPRRGYGYTF. The CDR3 region has the DNA TGTGCCAGCAGTCCCCGTCGGGGCTATGGCTACACCTTC.

This clone was seen only a few times. The V and J genes are TRBV7-8 and TRBJ2-1, with 10 bases fitting TRBD1. This CDR3 contains 15 residues. Germline V gene lookup returns CDR1 SGHVS and CDR2 FQNEAQ. The J segment lost 9 bases and the V segment lost 6 bases, leaving 11 bases of the junction unmatched. This chain's CDR3 is CASRAAGTGAGEQFF. In DNA, the CDR3 is TGTGCCAGCAGGGCGGCCGGGACAGGGGCCGGTGAGCAGTTCTTC.

The chain recombines TRBV7-2 with TRBJ1-5; D gene unclear. The CDR3 covers 13 residues. The germline gives CDR1 SGHTA, CDR2 FQGNSA. Trimming pared 5 bases from V and 6 bases from J, leaving 11 bases between. For the CDR3, the DNA is TGTGCCAGCAGCCTAGGGTCGGGTCAGCCCCAGCATTTT. Encoded protein: CASSLGSGQPQHF.

J is TRBJ2-5 and V is TRBV11-1, with D uncertain. Per the germline V gene, CDR1 is SGHAT and CDR2 is FQDESV (reference sequence). Trimming removed 5 bases from V and 2 bases from J, with 3 bases in between. The CDR3 totals 11 residues. CDR3 in DNA: TGTGCCAGCAGCAAACAAGAGACCCAGTACTTC. Its protein is CASSKQETQYF.

This clone has more than one count but fewer than ten. CDR3 protein: CATRSQGQGYNEQFF. The DNA for the CDR3 is TGTGCCACCAGATCCCAGGGCCAGGGCTACAATGAGCAGTTCTTC. The gene calls are TRBV15 and TRBJ2-1; a possible D gene is TRBD1 (5 bases). CDR1 and CDR2 (germline): LNHNV, YYDKDF (reference sequence). This CDR3 is 15 amino acids long. Trimming removed 6 bases from V and 3 bases from J, with 15 bases in between.

In its sample, this clone was seen a few times. This chain connects TRBV1 to TRBJ2-1; TRBD2 reflects the table's D call only, with no check against the DNA. TRBV1 is assigned pseudogene status. The CDR3 consists of 13 residues. CDR3 protein: CTSSQAGGSEQFF. The CDR3 DNA is TGCACCAGCAGCCAAGCGGGCGGGAGCGAGCAGTTCTTC.

The sample holds many counts of this clone. The chain combines TRBV7-9 with TRBJ2-7; 8 bases are shared with TRBD1. CDR3 length equals 14 residues. With 4 bases clipped from V and 2 bases from J, the junction kept 4 bases outside the gene matches. Germline CDR1 SEHNR, CDR2 FQNEAQ (reference sequence). The CDR3 is CASSSRTGTYEQYF. DNA of the CDR3: TGTGCCAGCAGCTCGAGGACAGGGACCTACGAGCAGTACTTC.

This clone was seen a few times. The chain has TRBV7-2 and TRBJ1-1; no firm D call. V lost 1 base and J 1 base, leaving 7 bases between the germline ends. The germline gives CDR1 SGHTA, CDR2 FQGNSA. The CDR3 covers 14 residues. In DNA, the CDR3 is TGTGCCAGCAGCTTAGTCTCGCAGAACACTGAAGCTTTCTTT. It encodes CASSLVSQNTEAFF.

This chain joins TRBV30 and TRBJ2-6; no clear D gene. Trimming took off 4 bases at V and 0 bases at J, with 10 bases between the two ends. This CDR3 contains 15 residues. Per the germline V gene, CDR1 is GTSNPN and CDR2 is SVGIG (reference sequence). As DNA, the CDR3 is TGTGCCTGGACCAGAAGGGACTCTGGGGCCAACGTCCTGACTTTC. Translation: CAWTRRDSGANVLTF.

The CDR3 sequence: CASSLDLEQFF. CDR3 DNA: TGTGCCAGCAGCTTGGATCTTGAGCAGTTCTTC. The chain recombines TRBV5-6 with TRBJ2-1; D unresolved. V lost 0 bases and J 9 bases, leaving 4 bases between the germline ends. CDR3 length: 11 amino acids. CDR1 and CDR2 (germline): SGHDT, YYEEEE. Full variable domain (outside the CDR3, taken from reference TRBV5-6 and TRBJ2-1): DAGVTQSPTHLIKTRGQQVTLRCSPKSGHDTVSWYQQALGQGPQFIFQYYEEEERQRGNFPDRFSGHQFPNYSSELNVNALLLGDSALYLCASSLDLEQFFGPGTRLTVL.

The V call is TRBV6-6, the J call TRBJ2-1; possibly TRBD1 for D (5 bases). Germline V gene lookup returns CDR1 MNHNY and CDR2 SVGAGI (reference sequence). V lost 5 bases, J lost 5 bases, and 16 bases lay in between. CDR3 length: 15 residues. CDR3 DNA: TGTGCCAGCAGTCTAGACAGCCATGTGAACAATGAGCAGTTCTTC. Its protein product is CASSLDSHVNNEQFF.

This chain uses TRBV9 with TRBJ2-7, with 10 positions matching TRBD2. The CDR3 has 14 amino acids. Trimming cost V 4 bases and J 3 bases; bases outside gene matches: 4. Looked up from germline, CDR1 is SGDLS and CDR2 is YYNGEE. In DNA form, the CDR3 reads TGTGCCAGCAGCCCCCGGACTAGCGGCTACGAGCAGTACTTC. It translates to CASSPRTSGYEQYF.

This clone was observed a handful of times. The CDR3 sequence: CATSSGPGTEETQYF. CDR3 nucleotides: TGTGCCACCAGCAGTGGACCCGGGACAGAAGAGACCCAGTACTTC. The genes are TRBV15 and TRBJ2-5, with 7 bases identical to TRBD1. The V segment lost 3 bases and the J segment 3 bases; nucleotides outside the gene matches: 7. From germline, CDR1 is LNHNV and CDR2 YYDKDF (reference sequence). The CDR3 totals 15 residues.

J is TRBJ2-3 and V is TRBV9, with D unresolved. Between the trimmed V and J ends, which lost 0 bases and 10 bases, there was a span of 15 bases. The germline CDR1 and CDR2 sequences are SGDLS and YYNGEE. CDR3 size: 14 residues. CDR3 nucleotides: TGTGCCAGCAGCGTAGAACGGATGAGCCGTGCGCAGTATTTT. It yields the protein CASSVERMSRAQYF.

In this sample, this clone turned up a few times. This rearrangement joins TRBV4-1 to TRBJ2-6; 7 bases agree with TRBD1. Germline V lookup: CDR1 MGHRA, CDR2 YSYEKL. V dropped 6 bases and J dropped 0; count of bases not matched to a gene: 17. This CDR3 comprises 20 residues. CDR3 in DNA: TGCGCCAGCAGTCAGAGGACAGGCCAAGTCGTATTCTCTGGGGCCAACGTCCTGACTTTC. It codes for CASSQRTGQVVFSGANVLTF.

The V and J genes are TRBV6-5 and TRBJ1-1; D is uncertain. Germline V CDR1 and CDR2: MNHEY, SVGAGI. V was cut by 4 bases and J by 7 bases, with 10 bases left in between. The CDR3 is 12 amino acids. CDR3 bases: TGTGCCAGCAGTTCACGGGAGTTTGAAGCTTTCTTT. Translating it yields CASSSREFEAFF.

This clone has only a few counts. The CDR3 nucleotides read TGTGCCAGCAGTCAGCTCAGAACCGGGGAGCTGTTTTTT. Encoded protein: CASSQLRTGELFF. The chain is built from TRBV6-6 and TRBJ2-2, with D unresolved. Trimming took off 5 bases at V and 5 bases at J, with 9 bases between the two ends. From germline, CDR1 is MNHNY and CDR2 SVGAGI (reference sequence). CDR3 length: 13 residues.

The rearrangement uses TRBV4-2 and TRBJ1-4; D perhaps matches TRBD1 (5 bases). The ends were cut back, 2 bases at V and 16 bases at J, with 17 bases in the middle. The CDR3 has 13 amino acids. CDR1 is LGHNA and CDR2 is YNFKEQ in the germline V gene. CDR3 region: CASSQLGGATPFF. DNA of the CDR3: TGTGCCAGCAGCCAATTGGGAGGGGCCACCCCGTTTTTT.

The chain combines TRBV10-2 with TRBJ1-6; no clear D. Germline assignment: CDR1 WSHSY and CDR2 SAAADI. The CDR3 totals 14 residues. Trimming pared 4 bases from V and 5 bases from J, leaving 9 bases between. In nucleotides, the CDR3 is TGCGCCAGCAGTGTTCGGGAACATAATTCACCCCTCCACTTT. It specifies CASSVREHNSPLHF.

This clone turned up a few times. The chain recombines TRBV4-1 with TRBJ2-3; the D gene is possibly TRBD1 (5 bases). CDR1 is MGHRA, CDR2 YSYEKL, per germline. The V end was cut by 0 bases, the J end by 0 bases, with 19 bases between. This CDR3 has 19 amino acids. The CDR3 loop reads CASSQDRVRTRSSTDTQYF. CDR3 bases: TGCGCCAGCAGCCAAGATAGGGTTAGGACACGAAGCAGCACAGATACGCAGTATTTT.

This clone was observed a few times. The chain has TRBV14 and TRBJ2-7, with TRBD1 matching 8 bases. V gave up 5 bases and J gave up 4 bases; unmatched junction bases: 10. The CDR3 covers 15 residues. The germline gives CDR1 SGHDN, CDR2 FVKESK. The CDR3 nucleotides are TGTGCCAGCAGCATCTTGGACAGGGACGCATACGAGCAGTACTTC. It encodes CASSILDRDAYEQYF.

This clone came up a few times. The rearrangement links TRBV7-9 to TRBJ1-1; D not certain. This CDR3 contains 15 residues. V dropped 4 bases and J dropped 5 bases, with 17 bases sitting between them. CDR1 is SEHNR and CDR2 is FQNEAQ in the germline V gene (reference sequence). CDR3 amino acids: CASSSSGPQGTEAFF. The DNA of the CDR3 is TGTGCCAGCAGCTCTTCCGGGCCTCAAGGGACTGAAGCTTTCTTT.

The gene calls are TRBV5-6 and TRBJ2-1; D remains ambiguous. The V end lost 7 bases, the J end lost 1 base, and 15 bases lay between the germline ends. Germline loops: CDR1 SGHDT, CDR2 YYEEEE. The CDR3 runs 15 residues. The CDR3 reads CASRIGQKSYNEQFF. The CDR3 DNA sequence: TGTGCCAGCCGAATAGGGCAAAAGTCCTACAATGAGCAGTTCTTC.

This clone was picked up a small number of times. This chain connects TRBV18 to TRBJ2-2; TRBD2 is a possible D gene (6 bases). The CDR3 runs 15 residues. Germline CDR1 and CDR2: KGHSH and LQKENI. Trimming took off 3 bases at V and 5 bases at J, with 13 bases between the two ends. This CDR3 is CASSPDGRGTGELFF. The DNA for the CDR3 is TGTGCCAGCTCACCGGACGGTCGGGGGACCGGGGAGCTGTTTTTT.

The V gene is TRBV7-2, the J gene TRBJ2-4; 8 nucleotides line up with TRBD2. The CDR3 covers 17 residues. Germline lookup yields CDR1 SGHTA and CDR2 FQGNSA. The ends lost 6 bases at V and 4 bases at J; junction bases unmatched: 14. The CDR3 spells CASRIIATSDPKNIQYF. For the CDR3, the DNA is TGTGCCAGCAGAATTATAGCGACTAGCGACCCAAAAAACATTCAGTACTTC. Using reference TRBV7-2 and TRBJ2-4 for the parts outside the CDR3, the full variable domain is GAGVSQSPSNKVTEKGKDVELRCDPISGHTALYWYRQSLGQGLEFLIYFQGNSAPDKSGLPSDRFSAERTGGSVSTLTIQRTQQEDSAVYLCASRIIATSDPKNIQYFGAGTRLSVL.

This clone was counted only a few times. The chain is built from TRBV7-2 and TRBJ2-2; 8 bases agree with TRBD1. Germline loops: CDR1 SGHTA, CDR2 FQGNSA. V lost 2 bases to trimming and J lost 5 bases; unmatched junction nucleotides: 4. The CDR3 is 15 residues long. Here the CDR3 reads CASSLRQGTTGELFF. The CDR3, as DNA: TGTGCCAGCAGCTTAAGACAGGGGACGACCGGGGAGCTGTTTTTT.

This clone has a handful of counts. Relative to the germline gene, one junction end is altered; a read error may explain this. The chain uses TRBV7-7 and TRBJ2-6, with D possibly matching TRBD2 (5 bases). CDR1 is SSHAT and CDR2 is FNYEAQ in the germline V gene (reference sequence). This CDR3 is built from 16 residues. CDR3 in amino acids: CASSPRTFSGANVLTF. DNA for the CDR3: TGTGCTAGCAGCCCCCGGACTTTCTCTGGGGCCAACGTCCTGACTTTC.

The gene calls are TRBV6-1 and TRBJ2-2, with D tentatively TRBD2 (6 bases). The germline gives CDR1 MNHNS, CDR2 SASEGT. V lost 5 bases and J lost 4, with 8 bases in between. The CDR3 has 13 residues. CDR3 sequence reads: CASSLGGTGELFF. CDR3 coding DNA: TGTGCCAGCAGTCTGGGGGGCACCGGGGAGCTGTTTTTT.

This clone was recorded a few times. This chain connects TRBV2 to TRBJ2-5, with 11 bases matching TRBD2. The CDR3 loop spans 15 amino acids. J gave up 4 bases and V 0 bases, and 1 base lay outside the gene matches. The germline gives CDR1 SNHLY, CDR2 FYNNEI. The CDR3 nucleotides are TGTGCCAGCAGTGAAGCTAGCGGGGGGGCAGAGACCCAGTACTTC. Amino acid sequence: CASSEASGGAETQYF.

This chain connects TRBV5-1 to TRBJ2-1; 14 nucleotides line up with TRBD2. J was trimmed by 7 bases and V by 6 bases; bases with no gene match: 6. The CDR3 extends over 15 amino acids. Germline-derived CDR1 and CDR2 are SGHRS and YFSETQ. The CDR3 loop reads CASTLGTSGSNEQFF. CDR3 nucleotides: TGCGCCAGCACCCTTGGGACTAGCGGGAGTAATGAGCAGTTCTTC.

V usage is TRBV6-1 and J usage is TRBJ1-5, with TRBD1 as a possible D gene (5 bases). The CDR3 spans 16 residues. Germline-derived CDR1 and CDR2 are MNHNS and SASEGT. The ends were cut back, 4 bases at V and 5 bases at J, with 18 bases in the middle. CDR3 protein: CASSVLGHGGDQPQHF. The CDR3 nucleotides read TGTGCCAGCAGTGTACTCGGACACGGGGGGGATCAGCCCCAGCATTTT.

The table lists this clone with a few counts. The chain recombines TRBV28 with TRBJ2-7, with D tentatively TRBD2 (6 bases). Germline CDR1 reads MDHEN; CDR2 reads SYDVKM. V lost 5 bases and J 4 bases, leaving 21 bases between the germline ends. CDR3 length: 16 residues. DNA of the CDR3: TGTGCCAGCAGTCGCCTTACTCTGGGACTTATATACGAGCAGTACTTC. Protein product: CASSRLTLGLIYEQYF.